These 17 T cell receptor beta chains originate from one sample sequenced in a study of shared clonotypes between healthy human individuals. Profiled with immunoSEQ multiplex PCR; TCRdb holds only in-frame clones, not every one. The sample lists about 2 million clones; just under 95% were seen once. Naive-designated CD8 cells lacked CD45RO, were positively enriched for CCR7, and omitted terminally differentiated effector memory CD45RA+ cells. The sequenced sample consisted of naive CD8+ T cells sorted from blood. The receptors shown here come from a man younger than 35 in good health.

The V call is TRBV25-1, the J call TRBJ2-3; maybe TRBD2 (6 bases). The germline V and J ends were trimmed by 0 bases and 1 base, with 14 bases remaining between them. The CDR3 length is 17 residues. The germline V gene encodes CDR1 MGHDK and CDR2 SYGVNS. CDR3: CASSEYGWGVGTDTQYF. In nucleotides, the CDR3 is TGTGCCAGCAGTGAATACGGTTGGGGGGTAGGCACAGATACGCAGTATTTT.

The genes are TRBV4-1 and TRBJ2-1; 7 bases agree with TRBD1. Germline CDR1 reads MGHRA; CDR2 reads YSYEKL. With V trimmed by 8 bases and J by 4 bases, 11 bases remained unmatched. CDR3 length equals 15 residues. CDR3 sequence (DNA): TGCGCCAGCGGGTGGGGGACAGAGACTTACAATGAGCAGTTCTTC. Protein product: CASGWGTETYNEQFF.

The chain carries TRBV4-1 and TRBJ1-1; D is unclear. V was shortened by 3 bases and J by 7 bases, with 15 bases between the two germline ends. The CDR3 runs 14 residues. Per the germline V gene, CDR1 is MGHRA and CDR2 is YSYEKL. CDR3 residues: CASSHSPRDREAFF. CDR3 bases: TGCGCCAGCAGCCATTCACCCCGTGACCGTGAAGCTTTCTTT.

The genes are TRBV30 and TRBJ1-6; D is unresolved. V was clipped by 3 bases and J by 6 bases, with 15 bases between them. From germline, CDR1 is GTSNPN and CDR2 SVGIG (reference sequence). This CDR3 region has 15 residues. CDR3: CAWSLPQARNSPLHF. The CDR3 region has the DNA TGTGCCTGGAGCCTCCCTCAGGCGCGTAATTCACCCCTCCACTTT.

The chain combines TRBV6-6 with TRBJ1-3; D ambiguous. The germline CDR1 and CDR2 sequences are MNHNY and SVGAGI (reference sequence). This CDR3 comprises 14 residues. The V end was cut by 2 bases, the J end by 0 bases, with 5 bases between. The CDR3 DNA follows: TGTGCCAGCAGTTACCCTAACTCTGGAAACACCATATATTTT. Protein: CASSYPNSGNTIYF.

V is TRBV6-6 and J is TRBJ1-5; the D is unclear. The CDR3 sequence is 14 residues long. The germline V gene has CDR1 MNHNY and CDR2 SVGAGI (reference sequence). V was shortened by 7 bases and J by 0 bases, with 10 bases between the two germline ends. CDR3 sequence (DNA): TGTGCCAGCAAGTGGGAAAATAGCAATCAGCCCCAGCATTTT. This encodes CASKWENSNQPQHF.

This chain connects TRBV7-8 to TRBJ2-1; 7 positions match TRBD2. CDR1 is SGHVS and CDR2 is FQNEAQ in the germline V gene. This CDR3 region has 13 residues. Trimming removed 3 bases from V and 9 bases from J; junction bases left unmatched: 5. The CDR3 coding sequence is TGTGCCAGCAGCTTCGATGGCGGGGGTGAGCAGTTCTTC. It is translated as CASSFDGGGEQFF.

V is TRBV27 and J is TRBJ2-1; 10 bases fit TRBD2. The germline CDR1 and CDR2 sequences are MNHEY and SMNVEV (reference sequence). With 2 bases clipped from V and 4 bases from J, the junction kept 5 bases outside the gene matches. CDR3 length: 16 residues. The CDR3 nucleotides are TGTGCCAGCAGTTTACTAGCGGGAGATTGGTACAATGAGCAGTTCTTC. It yields the protein CASSLLAGDWYNEQFF.

The V and J genes are TRBV10-1 and TRBJ2-3; 8 nucleotides align to TRBD1. V dropped 6 bases and J dropped 3; count of bases not matched to a gene: 11. Germline CDR1 WNHNN, CDR2 SYGVQD (reference sequence). The CDR3 loop spans 16 amino acids. The DNA of the CDR3 is TGCGCCAGCAGCCCCGGACAGGGAGTCGTAACAGATACGCAGTATTTT. It codes for CASSPGQGVVTDTQYF.

Remarks on this clone: The identical CDR3 is also encoded by other nucleotide sequences in the sample. The V and J genes are TRBV6-5 and TRBJ2-1; D gene uncertain. V gave up 0 bases and J gave up 3 bases, with 9 bases separating them. There are 15 residues in the CDR3. The germline V gene has CDR1 MNHEY and CDR2 SVGAGI. For the CDR3, the DNA is TGTGCCAGCAGTTACTCATGGGGAAACTACAATGAGCAGTTCTTC. Translation gives CASSYSWGNYNEQFF.

This sequence joins TRBV28 and TRBJ2-3; 11 positions match TRBD2. J lost 5 bases, V lost 4 bases, and 8 bases had no gene match. Germline V gives CDR1 MDHEN, CDR2 SYDVKM. The CDR3 consists of 16 residues. For the CDR3, the DNA is TGTGCCAGCAGTTCCGTAGCGGGGGGGCAGGTAGATACGCAGTATTTT. It codes for CASSSVAGGQVDTQYF.

V and J are TRBV7-9 and TRBJ2-3; perhaps TRBD2 as D (6 bases). Between the trimmed V and J ends, which lost 6 bases and 6 bases, there was a span of 19 bases. The CDR3 totals 15 residues. Germline V lookup: CDR1 SEHNR, CDR2 FQNEAQ (reference sequence). The CDR3 region has the DNA TGTGCCAGCAGACATCCCTCCGGGAGAGTGGATACGCAGTATTTT. It specifies CASRHPSGRVDTQYF.

The chain is built from TRBV2 and TRBJ2-5; 11 nucleotides agree with TRBD2. Germline V gene lookup returns CDR1 SNHLY and CDR2 FYNNEI. The CDR3 covers 13 residues. V shed 9 bases, J shed 4 bases, and the junction held 4 bases outside the gene matches. CDR3 in amino acids: CASLAGGAETQYF. DNA for the CDR3: TGTGCCAGTTTAGCGGGGGGGGCAGAGACCCAGTACTTC.

The V gene is TRBV6-1, the J gene TRBJ2-7; possibly TRBD1 or TRBD2 for D (5 bases each). CDR1 and CDR2 from the germline V gene are MNHNS and SASEGT. Trimming took off 1 base at V and 6 bases at J, with 13 bases between the two ends. CDR3 length: 14 amino acids. The CDR3 DNA reads as TGTGCCAGCAGTGAAGACTGGGGGTTCGGCGAGCAGTACTTC. Encoded protein: CASSEDWGFGEQYF.

The V and J genes are TRBV7-9 and TRBJ2-7; 7 positions agree with TRBD2. The trim removed 5 bases at V and 5 bases at J, leaving 9 bases unmatched. This CDR3 has 14 amino acids. Per the germline V gene, CDR1 is SEHNR and CDR2 is FQNEAQ (reference sequence). CDR3 loop: CASSTPGRADEQYF. The CDR3 bases are TGTGCCAGCAGCACCCCGGGGAGGGCCGACGAGCAGTACTTC.

A word on this clone: The same CDR3 also results from other DNA sequences found in this sample. The chain has TRBV7-9 and TRBJ2-3; D remains unclear. The V and J ends lost 6 bases and 3 bases respectively, with 7 bases between them. In germline, CDR1 is SEHNR, CDR2 FQNEAQ (reference sequence). The length of the CDR3 is 12 residues. The CDR3 DNA follows: TGTGCCAGCAGTCTGGAAACAGATACGCAGTATTTT. Translated, it gives CASSLETDTQYF.

The chain uses TRBV13 and TRBJ1-4, with 7 bases lining up with TRBD1. Germline assignment: CDR1 PRHDT and CDR2 FYEKMQ (reference sequence). This CDR3 has 14 residues. V shed 5 bases, J shed 4 bases, and the junction held 4 bases outside the gene matches. This chain's CDR3 is CASSTTGINEKLFF. CDR3 bases: TGTGCCAGCAGCACGACAGGGATTAATGAAAAACTGTTTTTT.